This T cell receptor (beta chain) is drawn from a study of shared T cell receptors in the human thymus. The CDR3 totals 17 residues. Germline V gene sequence: CDR1 SEHNR, CDR2 FQNEAQ (reference sequence). J gave up 5 bases and V 4 bases, and 11 bases lay outside the gene matches. Clones were read by immunoSEQ multiplex PCR, and TCRdb kept only the in-frame ones, dropping some. The sample lists some 700,000 clones, 70% to 90% occurring once. The data were also submitted as part of a second study, on human thymus T cells. That report notes: The study used thymus tissue resected during corrective heart surgery. Apparent bias marked the V and J gene usage of thymic and blood repertoires. Unrelated individuals had highly overlapping thymic repertoires, as reported in related research.

This receptor was taken from a boy in the first two years of life with a congenital heart defect. Sequencing was done on a sample of thymocytes. The rearrangement uses TRBV7-9 and TRBJ2-5; the match to TRBD2 covers 12 bases. CDR3 region: CASSYLAGGSRVETQYF. In DNA form, the CDR3 reads TGTGCCAGCAGCTACCTAGCGGGAGGGAGCCGGGTGGAGACCCAGTACTTC.